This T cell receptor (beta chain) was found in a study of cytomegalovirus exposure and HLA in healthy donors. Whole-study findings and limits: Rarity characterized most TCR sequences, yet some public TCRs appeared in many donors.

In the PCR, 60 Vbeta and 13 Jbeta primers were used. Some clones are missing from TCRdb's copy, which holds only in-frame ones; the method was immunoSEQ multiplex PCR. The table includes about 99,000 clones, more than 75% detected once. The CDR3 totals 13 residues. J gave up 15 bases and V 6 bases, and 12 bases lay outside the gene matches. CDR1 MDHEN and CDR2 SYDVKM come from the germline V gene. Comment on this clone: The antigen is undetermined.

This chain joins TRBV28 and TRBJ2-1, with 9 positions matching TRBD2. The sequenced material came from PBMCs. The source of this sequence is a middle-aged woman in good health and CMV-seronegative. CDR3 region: CASSQVRGGRGFF. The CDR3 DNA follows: TGTGCCAGCAGCCAAGTCAGGGGCGGGAGGGGGTTCTTC.